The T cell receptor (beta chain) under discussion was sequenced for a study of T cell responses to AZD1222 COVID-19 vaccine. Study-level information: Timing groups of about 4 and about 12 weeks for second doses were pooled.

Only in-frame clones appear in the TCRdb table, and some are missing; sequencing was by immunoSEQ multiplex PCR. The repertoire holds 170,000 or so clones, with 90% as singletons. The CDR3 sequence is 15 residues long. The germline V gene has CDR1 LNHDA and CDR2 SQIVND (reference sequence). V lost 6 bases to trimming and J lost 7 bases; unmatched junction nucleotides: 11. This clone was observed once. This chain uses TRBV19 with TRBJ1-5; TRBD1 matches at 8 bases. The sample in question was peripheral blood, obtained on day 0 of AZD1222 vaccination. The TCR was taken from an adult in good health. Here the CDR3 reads CASRGTGSAGQPQHF. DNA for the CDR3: TGTGCCAGTAGGGGGACAGGTTCGGCTGGACAGCCCCAGCATTTT.